This T cell receptor beta chain came from a study of cytomegalovirus exposure and HLA in healthy donors. Details on this clone: Its target is unknown.

Both 60 Vbeta primers and 13 Jbeta primers went into the PCR. Produced via immunoSEQ multiplex PCR; TCRdb's table is partial and in-frame only. The sample yields about 150,000 clones, 84% seen once. The study, taken as a whole, reports: The Asian-associated ancestry cluster reportedly had fewer N-insertions than the approximately 650-donor mean in a later analysis. Some public TCRs appeared in many individuals, while most sequences were rare. A previous analysis found most TCR beta V segments productive roughly 87% or roughly 30% of the time.

V shed 3 bases and J 3 bases; nucleotides not matched to a gene: 21. Germline V gene data show CDR1 as SGHDT and CDR2 as YYEEEE. This CDR3 has 19 amino acids. The sample was PBMCs. The TCR comes from a man younger than 30 in good health and CMV-seronegative. The chain couples TRBV5-6 to TRBJ2-7; TRBD2 matches at 7 bases. CDR3 in DNA: TGTGCCAGCAGCTCATTGGGAGGGTTCACTAAAAGGGAACACTACGAGCAGTACTTC. It translates to CASSSLGGFTKREHYEQYF.